The 8 T cell receptor beta chains given below trace back to one sample, sequenced in a study of CD8+ T cells in alopecia areata. RNA, once extracted, was reverse transcribed into cDNA for use as the sequencing template. Some clones are missing from TCRdb's copy, which holds only in-frame ones; the method was immunoSEQ multiplex PCR. The profile shows 150,000 to 200,000 clones, around 60% of them singletons. This sample's treatment: oral pan-JAK inhibitor, 5-10 mg twice daily. This specimen consisted of CD4+ T cells sorted from blood, obtained at week 49, from a patient treated with tofacitinib. The receptors were sampled from a human donor with alopecia areata.

V is TRBV5-6 and J is TRBJ2-7; the D gene is possibly TRBD1 (7 bases). In germline, CDR1 is SGHDT, CDR2 YYEEEE. Trimming left V 2 bases short and J 4 bases short, with 13 bases between. CDR3 size: 14 residues. The CDR3 sequence: CASSFSGGGYEQYF. In DNA, the CDR3 is TGTGCCAGCAGCTTTTCAGGGGGAGGTTACGAGCAGTACTTC.

The gene calls are TRBV4-3 and TRBJ1-4; D may be TRBD1 (6 bases). The CDR3 has 15 residues. Per the germline V gene, CDR1 is LGHNA and CDR2 is YSLEER. Trimming took off 0 bases at V and 7 bases at J, with 12 bases between the two ends. In nucleotides, the CDR3 is TGCGCCAGCAGCCAAGATATCAGGGGAGGTGAAAAACTGTTTTTT. Protein sequence: CASSQDIRGGEKLFF.

J is TRBJ1-1 and V is TRBV29-1; no clear D gene. Trimming took off 3 bases at V and 4 bases at J, with 9 bases between the two ends. Germline V gene data show CDR1 as SQVTM and CDR2 as ANQGSEA. CDR3 length equals 12 residues. CDR3 region: CSVDGVGTEAFF. The CDR3 coding sequence is TGCAGCGTTGACGGGGTAGGCACTGAAGCTTTCTTT.

This clone was counted a few times. CDR3 sequence (DNA): TGCGCCAGCAGCTTGCAAGGGGGGAGCTCCTACGAGCAGTACTTC. Amino acids: CASSLQGGSSYEQYF. The rearrangement joins TRBV5-1 to TRBJ2-7; tentatively, D is TRBD1 or TRBD2 (6 bases each). Trimming cost V 1 base and J 0 bases, with 11 bases left between them. This CDR3 has 15 residues. Germline CDR1 and CDR2: SGHRS and YFSETQ.

CDR3 sequence: CASSGDWATEAFF. The DNA for the CDR3 is TGTGCCAGCAGCGGCGATTGGGCGACTGAAGCTTTCTTT. This chain uses TRBV9 with TRBJ1-1; D gene uncertain. Trimming took 3 bases from V and 5 from J, leaving 11 bases between them. From germline, CDR1 is SGDLS and CDR2 YYNGEE. The CDR3 has 13 amino acids.

This clone has more than one count but fewer than ten. The chain is built from TRBV10-3 and TRBJ2-5; 8 bases are shared with TRBD1. Germline assignment: CDR1 ENHRY and CDR2 SYGVKD. CDR3 length equals 14 residues. The J segment lost 10 bases and the V segment lost 2 bases, leaving 9 bases of the junction unmatched. The CDR3 reads CAISETPQGEYQYF. The DNA for the CDR3 is TGTGCCATCAGTGAGACGCCACAGGGGGAATACCAGTACTTC.

A remark on this clone: An end of the junction does not agree with germline; a read error may underlie this. The rearrangement uses TRBV30 and TRBJ2-7, with a possible D match to TRBD1 (6 bases). The CDR3 contains 12 residues. The germline gives CDR1 GTSNPN, CDR2 SVGIG (reference sequence). The CDR3 loop reads CAWRRGWTPPVF. The CDR3 nucleotides read TGTGCCTGGAGGAGGGGGTGGACACCCCCCGTCTTC. Full variable domain (remainder filled in from reference TRBV30 and TRBJ2-7): SQTIHQWPATLVQPVGSPLSLECTVEGTSNPNLYWYRQAAGRGLQLLFYSVGIGQISSEVPQNLSASRPQDRQFILSSKKLLLSDSGFYLCAWRRGWTPPVFGPGTRLTVT.

The genes are TRBV29-1 and TRBJ2-7; 8 nucleotides match TRBD1. CDR1 and CDR2 (germline): SQVTM, ANQGSEA. The J segment lost 6 bases and the V segment lost 2 bases, leaving 6 bases of the junction unmatched. The CDR3 consists of 13 residues. CDR3 residues: CSVERSTGGEQYF. CDR3 bases: TGCAGCGTTGAACGATCTACAGGGGGCGAGCAGTACTTC.